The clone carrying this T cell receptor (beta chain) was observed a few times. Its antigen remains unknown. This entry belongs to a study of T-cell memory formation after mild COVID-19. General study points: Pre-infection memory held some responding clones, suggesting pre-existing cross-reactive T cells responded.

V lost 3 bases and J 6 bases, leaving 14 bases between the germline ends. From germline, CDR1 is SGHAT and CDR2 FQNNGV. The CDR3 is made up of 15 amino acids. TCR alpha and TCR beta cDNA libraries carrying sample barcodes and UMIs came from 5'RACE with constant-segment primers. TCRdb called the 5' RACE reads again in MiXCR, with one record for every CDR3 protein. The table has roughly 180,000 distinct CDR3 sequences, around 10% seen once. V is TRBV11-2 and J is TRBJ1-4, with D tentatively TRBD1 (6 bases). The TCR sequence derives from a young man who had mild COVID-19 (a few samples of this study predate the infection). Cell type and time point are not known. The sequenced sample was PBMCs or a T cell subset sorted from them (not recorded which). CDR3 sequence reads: CASSFNNRVDEKLFF. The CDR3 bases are TGTGCCAGCAGCTTTAATAACAGGGTGGATGAAAAACTGTTTTTT.